The present TCR beta chain was sequenced within a study of T cell responses to AZD1222 COVID-19 vaccine. Sequencing used immunoSEQ multiplex PCR; TCRdb keeps in-frame clones, though not all of them. The sample lists 150,000 to 200,000 clones; over 80% were seen once. The sequencing used peripheral blood, collected on day 0 of AZD1222 vaccination. The TCR sequence derives from an adult in good health.

Here the CDR3 DNA reads TGTGCCAGTAAACCAACAGGGGGCAGGAATCAGCCCCAGCATTTT. This codes for CASKPTGGRNQPQHF. The J gene is TRBJ1-5, the V gene TRBV19; 9 bases fit TRBD1. The trim removed 7 bases at V and 4 bases at J, leaving 8 bases unmatched. The CDR3 sequence is 15 residues long. Germline V gene data show CDR1 as LNHDA and CDR2 as SQIVND (reference sequence).